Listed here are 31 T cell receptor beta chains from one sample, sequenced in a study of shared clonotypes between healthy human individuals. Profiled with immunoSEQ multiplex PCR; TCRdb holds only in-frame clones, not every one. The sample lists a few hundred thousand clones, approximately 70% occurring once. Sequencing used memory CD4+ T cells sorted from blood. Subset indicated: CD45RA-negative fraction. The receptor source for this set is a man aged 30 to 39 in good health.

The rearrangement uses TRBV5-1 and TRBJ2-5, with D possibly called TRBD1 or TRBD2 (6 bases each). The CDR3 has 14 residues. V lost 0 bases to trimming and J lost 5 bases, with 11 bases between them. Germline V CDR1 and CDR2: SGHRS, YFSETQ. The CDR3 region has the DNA TGCGCCAGCAGCTTGGATCCGGGGGCCGAGACCCAGTACTTC. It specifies CASSLDPGAETQYF.

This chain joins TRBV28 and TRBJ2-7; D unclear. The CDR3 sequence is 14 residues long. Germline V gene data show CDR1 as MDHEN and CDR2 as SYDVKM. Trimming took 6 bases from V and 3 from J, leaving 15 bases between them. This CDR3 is CASRPGPRNYEQYF. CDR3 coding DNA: TGTGCCAGCAGACCCGGGCCGCGGAACTACGAGCAGTACTTC.

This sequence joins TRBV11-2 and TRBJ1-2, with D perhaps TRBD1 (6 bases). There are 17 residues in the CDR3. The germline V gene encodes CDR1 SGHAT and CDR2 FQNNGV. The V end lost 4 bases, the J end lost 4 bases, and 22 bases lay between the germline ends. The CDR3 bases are TGTGCCAGCAGCTCGACCGGAGAGCAGGGGCTTATCTATGGCTACACCTTC. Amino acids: CASSSTGEQGLIYGYTF.

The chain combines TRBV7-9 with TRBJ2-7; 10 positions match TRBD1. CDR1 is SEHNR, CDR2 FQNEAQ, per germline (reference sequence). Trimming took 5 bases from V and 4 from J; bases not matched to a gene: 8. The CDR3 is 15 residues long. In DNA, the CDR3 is TGTGCCAGCAGCCCGTCGGACAGGGGGAGTTACGAGCAGTACTTC. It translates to CASSPSDRGSYEQYF.

In nucleotides, the CDR3 is TGTGCCAGCAGCCCACCTCCTTCACACGGGGAGCTGTTTTTT. As protein: CASSPPPSHGELFF. The chain joins TRBV7-2 to TRBJ2-2; D is unresolved. Trimming removed 5 bases from V and 7 bases from J, with 14 bases in between. The germline gives CDR1 SGHTA, CDR2 FQGNSA. This CDR3 region has 14 residues. Drawing the rest from reference TRBV7-2 and TRBJ2-2, the complete variable domain is GAGVSQSPSNKVTEKGKDVELRCDPISGHTALYWYRQSLGQGLEFLIYFQGNSAPDKSGLPSDRFSAERTGGSVSTLTIQRTQQEDSAVYLCASSPPPSHGELFFGEGSRLTVL.

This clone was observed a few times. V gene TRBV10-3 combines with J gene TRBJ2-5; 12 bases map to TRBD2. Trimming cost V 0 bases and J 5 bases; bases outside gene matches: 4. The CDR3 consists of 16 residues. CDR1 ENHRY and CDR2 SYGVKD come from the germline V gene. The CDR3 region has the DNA TGTGCCATCAGTGAGTCGACTAGCGGGAGCTTCGAGACCCAGTACTTC. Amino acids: CAISESTSGSFETQYF.

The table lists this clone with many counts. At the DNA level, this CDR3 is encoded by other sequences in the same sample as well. The DNA of the CDR3 is TGTGCCTGGAGTCCCAGATCATACGAGCAGTACTTC. Its protein product is CAWSPRSYEQYF. V gene TRBV30 combines with J gene TRBJ2-7; D ambiguous. Germline V CDR1 and CDR2: GTSNPN, SVGIG (reference sequence). Trimming took 2 bases from V and 4 from J, leaving 9 bases between them. The CDR3 is 12 amino acids.

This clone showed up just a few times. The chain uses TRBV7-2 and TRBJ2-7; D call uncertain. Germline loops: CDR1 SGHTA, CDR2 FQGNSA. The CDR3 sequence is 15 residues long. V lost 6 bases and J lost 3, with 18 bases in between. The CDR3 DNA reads TGTGCCAGCAGACTTATCTTTAACGGAGACTACGAGCAGTACTTC. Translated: CASRLIFNGDYEQYF.

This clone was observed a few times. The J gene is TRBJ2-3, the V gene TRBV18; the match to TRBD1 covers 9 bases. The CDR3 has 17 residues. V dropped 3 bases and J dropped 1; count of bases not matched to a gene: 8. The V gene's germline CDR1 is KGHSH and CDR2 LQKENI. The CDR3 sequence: CASSPVQGARGTDTQYF. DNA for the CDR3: TGTGCCAGCTCACCGGTACAGGGGGCGCGCGGCACAGATACGCAGTATTTT.

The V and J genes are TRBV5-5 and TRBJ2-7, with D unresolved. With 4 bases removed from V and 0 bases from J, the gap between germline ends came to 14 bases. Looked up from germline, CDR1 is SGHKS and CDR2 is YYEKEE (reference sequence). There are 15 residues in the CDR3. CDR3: CASSAPHKSSYEQYF. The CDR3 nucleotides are TGTGCCAGCAGCGCTCCACATAAGAGCTCCTACGAGCAGTACTTC.

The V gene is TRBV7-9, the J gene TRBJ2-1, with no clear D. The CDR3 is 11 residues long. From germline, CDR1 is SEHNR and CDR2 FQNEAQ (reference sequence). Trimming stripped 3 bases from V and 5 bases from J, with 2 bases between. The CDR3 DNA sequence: TGTGCCAGCAGCTTGGACAATGAGCAGTTCTTC. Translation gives CASSLDNEQFF.

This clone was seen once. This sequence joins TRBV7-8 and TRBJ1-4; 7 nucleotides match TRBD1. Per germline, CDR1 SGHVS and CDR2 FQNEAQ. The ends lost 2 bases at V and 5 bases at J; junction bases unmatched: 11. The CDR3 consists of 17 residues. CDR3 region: CASSLPGARGRNEKLFF. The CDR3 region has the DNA TGTGCCAGCAGCTTACCCGGGGCCAGGGGGAGGAATGAAAAACTGTTTTTT.

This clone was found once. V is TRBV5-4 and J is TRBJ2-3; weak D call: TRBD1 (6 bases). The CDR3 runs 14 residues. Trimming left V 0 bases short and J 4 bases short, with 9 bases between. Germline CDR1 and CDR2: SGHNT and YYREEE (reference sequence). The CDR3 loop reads CASSLDRVADTQYF. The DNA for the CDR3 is TGTGCCAGCAGCTTGGACAGGGTGGCAGATACGCAGTATTTT.

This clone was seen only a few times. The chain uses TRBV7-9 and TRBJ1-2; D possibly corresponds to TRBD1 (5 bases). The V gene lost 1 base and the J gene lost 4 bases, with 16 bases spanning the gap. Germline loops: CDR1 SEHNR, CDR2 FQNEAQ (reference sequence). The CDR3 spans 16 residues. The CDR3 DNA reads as TGTGCCAGCAGCTTAGGAGGGGCCCGTAATGCCTATGGCTACACCTTC. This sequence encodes CASSLGGARNAYGYTF. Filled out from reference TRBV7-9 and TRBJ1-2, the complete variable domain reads DTGVSQNPRHKITKRGQNVTFRCDPISEHNRLYWYRQTLGQGPEFLTYFQNEAQLEKSRLLSDRFSAERPKGSFSTLEIQRTEQGDSAMYLCASSLGGARNAYGYTFGSGTRLTVV.

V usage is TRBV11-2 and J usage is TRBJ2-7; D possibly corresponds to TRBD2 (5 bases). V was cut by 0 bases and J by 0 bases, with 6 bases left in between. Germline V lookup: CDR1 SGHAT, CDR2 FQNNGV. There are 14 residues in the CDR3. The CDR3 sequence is CASSLELVSYEQYF. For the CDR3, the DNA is TGTGCCAGCAGCTTAGAACTAGTCTCCTACGAGCAGTACTTC.

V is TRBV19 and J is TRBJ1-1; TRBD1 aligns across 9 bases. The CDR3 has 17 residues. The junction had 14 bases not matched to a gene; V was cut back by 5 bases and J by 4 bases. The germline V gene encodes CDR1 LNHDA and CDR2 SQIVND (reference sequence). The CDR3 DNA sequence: TGTGCCAGTAGTTGGGCCGGGACAGGGTCGGTCGGCACTGAAGCTTTCTTT. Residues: CASSWAGTGSVGTEAFF.

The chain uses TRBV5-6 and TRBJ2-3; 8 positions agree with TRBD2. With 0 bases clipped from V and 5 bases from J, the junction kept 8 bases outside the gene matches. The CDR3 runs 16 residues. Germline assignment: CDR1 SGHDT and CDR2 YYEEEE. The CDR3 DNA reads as TGTGCCAGCAGCTTGGTCGGGAGGGCCGGGGAAGATACGCAGTATTTT. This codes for CASSLVGRAGEDTQYF.

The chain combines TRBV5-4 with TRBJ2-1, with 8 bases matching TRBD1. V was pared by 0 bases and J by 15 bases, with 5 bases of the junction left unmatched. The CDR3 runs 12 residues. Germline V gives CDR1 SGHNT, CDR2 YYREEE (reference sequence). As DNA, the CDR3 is TGTGCCAGCAGCTTGGCCGGACAGGGAGGGTTCTTC. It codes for CASSLAGQGGFF.

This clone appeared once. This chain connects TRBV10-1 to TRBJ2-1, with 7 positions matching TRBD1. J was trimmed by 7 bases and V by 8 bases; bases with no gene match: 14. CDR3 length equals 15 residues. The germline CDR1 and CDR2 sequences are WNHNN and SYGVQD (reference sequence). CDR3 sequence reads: CASGTGTADKNEQFF. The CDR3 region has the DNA TGCGCCAGCGGGACCGGGACAGCGGATAAGAATGAGCAGTTCTTC.

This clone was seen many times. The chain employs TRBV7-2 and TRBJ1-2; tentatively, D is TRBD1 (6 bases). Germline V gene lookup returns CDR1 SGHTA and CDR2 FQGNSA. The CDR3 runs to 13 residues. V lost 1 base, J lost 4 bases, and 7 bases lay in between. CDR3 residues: CASSLGGRYGYTF. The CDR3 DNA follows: TGTGCCAGCAGCTTAGGGGGGCGCTATGGCTACACCTTC.

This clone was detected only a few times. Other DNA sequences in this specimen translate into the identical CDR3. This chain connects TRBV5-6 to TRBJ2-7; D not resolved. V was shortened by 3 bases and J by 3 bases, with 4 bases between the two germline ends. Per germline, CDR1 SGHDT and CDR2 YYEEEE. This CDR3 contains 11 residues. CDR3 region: CASSWDYEQYF. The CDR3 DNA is TGTGCCAGCAGCTGGGACTACGAGCAGTACTTC.

The CDR3, as DNA: TGTGCCAGCTCACCTTTAAGGGAGTTTCAGTTCTTC. Its protein is CASSPLREFQFF. The chain employs TRBV18 and TRBJ2-1, with a possible D match to TRBD2 (5 bases). Trimming took off 3 bases at V and 13 bases at J, with 13 bases between the two ends. From germline, CDR1 is KGHSH and CDR2 LQKENI. The CDR3 covers 12 residues.

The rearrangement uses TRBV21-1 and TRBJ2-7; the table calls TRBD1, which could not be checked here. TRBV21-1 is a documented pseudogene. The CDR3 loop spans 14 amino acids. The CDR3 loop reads CASSKGQKTYEQYF. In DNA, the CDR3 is TGTGCCAGCAGCAAAGGGCAGAAAACCTACGAGCAGTACTTC.

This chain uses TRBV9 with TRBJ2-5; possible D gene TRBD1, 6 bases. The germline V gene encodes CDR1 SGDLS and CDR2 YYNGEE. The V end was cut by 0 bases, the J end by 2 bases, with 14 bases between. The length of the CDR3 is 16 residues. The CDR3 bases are TGTGCCAGCAGCGTAGATCCAGGGGCCGTTCAAGAGACCCAGTACTTC. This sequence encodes CASSVDPGAVQETQYF.

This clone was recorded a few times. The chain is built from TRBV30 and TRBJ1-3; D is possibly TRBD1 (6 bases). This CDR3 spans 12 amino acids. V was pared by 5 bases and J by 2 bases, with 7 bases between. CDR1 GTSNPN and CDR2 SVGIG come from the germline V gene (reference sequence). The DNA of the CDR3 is TGTGCCTGGCAGGGGACTGGAAACACCATATATTTT. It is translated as CAWQGTGNTIYF.

DNA for the CDR3: TGCAGCGCCCAAAGGGGGGGCTCCCGCCCGACCGGGGAGCTGTTTTTT. Protein sequence: CSAQRGGSRPTGELFF. The J gene is TRBJ2-2, the V gene TRBV29-1; weak D call: TRBD2 (7 bases). The CDR3 has 16 residues. Germline CDR1 reads SQVTM; CDR2 reads ANQGSEA. V was cut by 7 bases and J by 5 bases, with 23 bases left in between.

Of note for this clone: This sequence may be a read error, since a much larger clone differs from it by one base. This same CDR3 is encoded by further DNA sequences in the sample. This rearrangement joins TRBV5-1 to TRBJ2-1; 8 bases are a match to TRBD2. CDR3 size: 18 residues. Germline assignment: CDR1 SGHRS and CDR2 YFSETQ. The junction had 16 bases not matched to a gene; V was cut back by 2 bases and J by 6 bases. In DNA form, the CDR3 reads TGCGCCAGCAGCTTATTTCCCCGGACTAGCTCGGGGATCAATGAGCAGTTCTTC. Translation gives CASSLFPRTSSGINEQFF.

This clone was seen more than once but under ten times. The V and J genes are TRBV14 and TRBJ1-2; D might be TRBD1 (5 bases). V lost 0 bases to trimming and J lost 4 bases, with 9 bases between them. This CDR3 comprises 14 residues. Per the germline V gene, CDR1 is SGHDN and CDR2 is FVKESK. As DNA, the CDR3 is TGTGCCAGCAGCCAAGATTTGGGGGGCTATGGCTACACCTTC. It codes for CASSQDLGGYGYTF.

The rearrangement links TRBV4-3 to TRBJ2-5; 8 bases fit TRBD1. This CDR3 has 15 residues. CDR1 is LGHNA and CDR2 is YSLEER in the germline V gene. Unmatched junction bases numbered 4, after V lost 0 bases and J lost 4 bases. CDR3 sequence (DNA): TGCGCCAGCAGCCAAGATTGGACAGGGTCAGAGACCCAGTACTTC. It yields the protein CASSQDWTGSETQYF.

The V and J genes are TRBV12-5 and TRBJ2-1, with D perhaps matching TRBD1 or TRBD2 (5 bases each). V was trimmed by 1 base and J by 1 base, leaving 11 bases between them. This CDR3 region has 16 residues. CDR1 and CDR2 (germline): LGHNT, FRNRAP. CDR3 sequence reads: CASGLDRWESYNEQFF. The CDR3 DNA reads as TGTGCTAGTGGTTTGGACAGGTGGGAGTCCTACAATGAGCAGTTCTTC.

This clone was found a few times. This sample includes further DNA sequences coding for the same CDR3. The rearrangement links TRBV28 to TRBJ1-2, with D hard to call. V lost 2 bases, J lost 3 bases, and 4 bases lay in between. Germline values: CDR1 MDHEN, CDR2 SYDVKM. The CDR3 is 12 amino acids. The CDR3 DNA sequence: TGTGCCAGCAGTTTAGAGGACTATGGCTACACCTTC. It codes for CASSLEDYGYTF.